This passage covers 24 T cell receptor beta chains from one sample sequenced in a study of memory CD4+ T cells and cytomegalovirus serostatus. The sort gate was single viable CD3+CD4+CD8-CD45RO+ cells for memory CD4+ T cells. Assay used: immunoSEQ multiplex PCR; TCRdb lists only in-frame clones, some missing. The data contain 50,000 to 70,000 clones, less than 85% of them seen just once; the ten biggest clones take up less than 0.9%. Sequences were obtained from memory CD4+ T cells from blood. The receptor set was obtained from an adult in good health and CMV-seronegative.

The chain couples TRBV5-5 to TRBJ2-7, with no clear D. V was pared by 5 bases and J by 5 bases, with 11 bases between. This CDR3 comprises 12 residues. In germline, CDR1 is SGHKS, CDR2 YYEKEE (reference sequence). The CDR3 nucleotides read TGTGCCAGCAGTTTGAAGGGCCACGAGCAGTACTTC. Its protein is CASSLKGHEQYF.

Note on this clone: At one boundary the junction diverges from the germline segment, which might be a read error. This chain uses TRBV20-1 with TRBJ1-2, with D tentatively TRBD1 (5 bases). Germline values: CDR1 DFQATT, CDR2 SNEGSKA (reference sequence). This CDR3 has 11 residues. The CDR3 coding sequence is TGCAGTGCCTTGGACACCCCGAATATCTCCTTC. Encoded protein: CSALDTPNISF.

In its sample, this clone was seen a few times. The chain uses TRBV6-6 and TRBJ1-2; 10 nucleotides agree with TRBD1. The germline gives CDR1 MNHNY, CDR2 SVGAGI (reference sequence). V shed 8 bases and J 8 bases; nucleotides not matched to a gene: 17. There are 16 residues in the CDR3. CDR3 protein: CASWNAGQGDIGGYTF. The CDR3 DNA sequence: TGTGCCAGCTGGAACGCTGGACAGGGGGACATCGGCGGCTACACCTTC.

The V call is TRBV6-5, the J call TRBJ2-7, with TRBD1 identical over 7 bases. The length of the CDR3 is 15 residues. V was pared by 0 bases and J by 0 bases, with 2 bases of the junction left unmatched. Germline V CDR1 and CDR2: MNHEY, SVGAGI. CDR3 nucleotide sequence: TGTGCCAGCAGTTACTCGGACAGGACCTCCTACGAGCAGTACTTC. It codes for CASSYSDRTSYEQYF.

This rearrangement joins TRBV27 to TRBJ2-2; D not resolved. This CDR3 has 15 amino acids. CDR1 is MNHEY, CDR2 SMNVEV, per germline (reference sequence). Deletions cut 2 bases from V and 8 bases from J, with 15 bases between. The CDR3 loop reads CASSLMGLGEGELFF. As DNA, the CDR3 is TGTGCCAGCAGTTTAATGGGTCTTGGGGAAGGGGAGCTGTTTTTT.

The genes are TRBV5-1 and TRBJ1-5; D unclear. The germline gives CDR1 SGHRS, CDR2 YFSETQ. The CDR3 runs to 15 residues. V was clipped by 0 bases and J by 0 bases, with 7 bases between them. CDR3 region: CASSLGGNSNQPQHF. CDR3 coding DNA: TGCGCCAGCAGCTTGGGTGGAAATAGCAATCAGCCCCAGCATTTT.

The table lists this clone with a count of one. The rearrangement links TRBV19 to TRBJ2-4; TRBD1 matches at 7 bases. The V and J ends lost 4 bases and 6 bases, in that order; junction bases with no gene match: 3. Germline CDR1 is LNHDA and CDR2 is SQIVND (reference sequence). The CDR3 loop spans 13 amino acids. CDR3 region: CASSTNRGNIQYF. The CDR3 region has the DNA TGTGCCAGTAGTACGAACAGGGGAAACATTCAGTACTTC.

The chain joins TRBV28 to TRBJ1-2; 7 bases align to TRBD1. Trimming removed 4 bases from V and 4 bases from J; junction bases left unmatched: 12. The CDR3 totals 16 residues. The germline V gene has CDR1 MDHEN and CDR2 SYDVKM. The CDR3 DNA is TGTGCCAGCAGTTCCGTCTGGACAGGTTCCCTCTATGGCTACACCTTC. Its translation is CASSSVWTGSLYGYTF.

The J gene is TRBJ1-3, the V gene TRBV9; D call uncertain. Germline V lookup: CDR1 SGDLS, CDR2 YYNGEE. V lost 4 bases and J lost 4, with 6 bases in between. The CDR3 is 12 residues long. The CDR3 protein is CASSPEGNTIYF. Written as DNA, the CDR3 is TGTGCCAGCAGCCCAGAAGGAAACACCATATATTTT.

The CDR3 protein is CASSQGGLRANTIYF. Here the CDR3 DNA reads TGTGCCAGCAGCCAAGGAGGACTTCGGGCGAACACCATATATTTT. The chain joins TRBV4-2 to TRBJ1-3, with D unclear. This CDR3 spans 15 amino acids. Trimming removed 1 base from V and 7 bases from J, with 14 bases in between. CDR1 is LGHNA, CDR2 YNFKEQ, per germline.

The gene calls are TRBV9 and TRBJ2-3; D is tentatively TRBD1 or TRBD2 (5 bases each). V lost 3 bases and J 3 bases, leaving 14 bases between the germline ends. This CDR3 region has 15 residues. Per the germline V gene, CDR1 is SGDLS and CDR2 is YYNGEE. CDR3 DNA: TGTGCCAGCAGCGCCAGTTTGGGGGTAACAGATACGCAGTATTTT. It encodes CASSASLGVTDTQYF.

The sample holds a few counts of this clone. The chain employs TRBV6-1 and TRBJ2-4; either TRBD1 or TRBD2 may supply D (5 bases each). The CDR3 loop spans 12 amino acids. The ends were cut back, 11 bases at V and 8 bases at J, with 16 bases in the middle. The germline gives CDR1 MNHNS, CDR2 SASEGT. CDR3 sequence reads: CAVAGLGDIQYF. The DNA of the CDR3 is TGTGCCGTGGCAGGGTTGGGGGACATTCAGTACTTC.

This clone has more than one count but fewer than ten. This chain links TRBV27 with TRBJ1-2, with D tentatively TRBD1 (5 bases). CDR1 MNHEY and CDR2 SMNVEV come from the germline V gene (reference sequence). Trimming took 0 bases from V and 4 from J, leaving 18 bases between them. The length of the CDR3 is 17 residues. CDR3 residues: CASSLSPRDGGLYGYTF. DNA of the CDR3: TGTGCCAGCAGTTTATCCCCCCGGGACGGGGGTCTCTATGGCTACACCTTC.

V is TRBV18 and J is TRBJ1-2, with D uncertain. The CDR3 consists of 15 residues. Germline-derived CDR1 and CDR2 are KGHSH and LQKENI. V was pared by 4 bases and J by 5 bases, with 17 bases between. In DNA, the CDR3 is TGTGCCAGCTCACGGGAGGCGGGTCCCATTTATGGCTACACCTTC. Its translation: CASSREAGPIYGYTF.

This rearrangement joins TRBV7-6 to TRBJ1-6; the match to TRBD1 covers 7 bases. Trimming removed 1 base from V and 15 bases from J; junction bases left unmatched: 6. There are 13 residues in the CDR3. Germline V lookup: CDR1 SGHVS, CDR2 FNYEAQ. CDR3 residues: CASSLDPGQYLHF. CDR3 sequence (DNA): TGTGCCAGCAGCTTAGACCCGGGACAGTACCTCCACTTT.

This clone was detected a few times. This chain uses TRBV4-1 with TRBJ1-1; no clear D gene. The CDR3 has 14 amino acids. V was shortened by 0 bases and J by 1 base, with 6 bases between the two germline ends. Germline CDR1 and CDR2: MGHRA and YSYEKL. The CDR3 loop reads CASSQDSANTEAFF. The DNA of the CDR3 is TGCGCCAGCAGCCAAGACAGCGCGAACACTGAAGCTTTCTTT.

The rearrangement links TRBV19 to TRBJ2-7, with 11 nucleotides matching TRBD2. The CDR3 loop spans 15 amino acids. The germline CDR1 and CDR2 sequences are LNHDA and SQIVND (reference sequence). Losses at the gene ends were 4 bases for V and 4 bases for J; bases not matched to a gene: 6. CDR3 bases: TGTGCCAGTAGTACACTCGGGACTAGCGGTTACGAGCAGTACTTC. Translating it yields CASSTLGTSGYEQYF.

V usage is TRBV18 and J usage is TRBJ1-2, with D possibly matching TRBD1 (6 bases). The CDR3 spans 15 residues. Germline V gives CDR1 KGHSH, CDR2 LQKENI. Trimming stripped 5 bases from V and 1 base from J, with 14 bases between. The CDR3 here is CASSSNRAINYGYTF. The CDR3 nucleotides read TGTGCCAGCTCATCGAACAGGGCCATTAACTATGGCTACACCTTC.

This clone was found a few times. The genes are TRBV14 and TRBJ1-6; tentatively, D is TRBD1 (5 bases). The CDR3 is 18 residues long. The germline gives CDR1 SGHDN, CDR2 FVKESK. V lost 4 bases and J lost 8, with 24 bases in between. The CDR3 DNA sequence: TGTGCCAGCAGCCCCACGACAGAATATCGAGTCTCGGATTCACCCCTCCACTTT. Protein: CASSPTTEYRVSDSPLHF. The complete variable domain, with remaining parts taken from reference TRBV14 and TRBJ1-6, reads EAGVTQFPSHSVIEKGQTVTLRCDPISGHDNLYWYRRVMGKEIKFLLHFVKESKQDESGMPNNRFLAERTGGTYSTLKVQPAELEDSGVYFCASSPTTEYRVSDSPLHFGNGTRLTVT.

This sequence joins TRBV5-6 and TRBJ1-2; D ambiguous. Trimming cost V 1 base and J 7 bases, with 17 bases left between them. The germline CDR1 and CDR2 sequences are SGHDT and YYEEEE. The CDR3 extends over 15 amino acids. The CDR3 protein is CASSLLQMENRGYTF. For the CDR3, the DNA is TGTGCCAGCAGCTTGTTACAGATGGAGAACCGTGGCTACACCTTC.

The chain links TRBV7-7 to TRBJ2-1; 9 positions agree with TRBD1. Germline CDR1 reads SSHAT; CDR2 reads FNYEAQ (reference sequence). The length of the CDR3 is 16 residues. Trimming at V came to 3 bases and at J to 0 bases, leaving 3 bases not matched to a gene. This CDR3 reads CASSFGQGSSYNEQFF. CDR3 DNA sequence: TGTGCCAGCAGCTTTGGACAGGGGAGCTCCTACAATGAGCAGTTCTTC.

The chain combines TRBV21-1 with TRBJ2-7; the DNA was not used to check the table's D call, TRBD1. TRBV21-1 is a pseudogene locus. The CDR3 has 15 amino acids. CDR3 DNA: TGTGCCAGCAGCAACGCTGGCCCGAATCCTTACGAGCAGTACTTC. Translating it yields CASSNAGPNPYEQYF.

The V and J genes are TRBV5-8 and TRBJ2-7; D gene unclear. Germline lookup yields CDR1 SGHTS and CDR2 YDEGEE. Trimming cost V 2 bases and J 3 bases, with 9 bases left between them. The length of the CDR3 is 13 residues. CDR3 protein: CASSLTGNYEQYF. The DNA for the CDR3 is TGTGCCAGCAGCTTAACCGGCAACTACGAGCAGTACTTC.

This clone was seen only once. Given the absence of the conserved phenylalanine or tryptophan at the CDR3 end, a read error is likely. The V call is TRBV4-1, the J call TRBJ1-2; 10 nucleotides match TRBD1. This CDR3 has 15 residues. V was pared by 4 bases and J by 3 bases, with 5 bases of the junction left unmatched. CDR1 is MGHRA, CDR2 YSYEKL, per germline. This CDR3 is CASSLRTGGHYGYTL. The CDR3 coding sequence is TGCGCCAGCAGCCTACGGACAGGGGGGCACTATGGCTACACCCTC.